The present T cell receptor beta chain was sequenced within a study of cytomegalovirus exposure and HLA in healthy donors. General observations from the study: The authors confirmed in vitro that three CMV-associated chains were specific for CMV antigens.

A remark on this clone: The target antigen is unknown.

TCRdb's copy holds only in-frame clones and misses some; the assay was immunoSEQ multiplex PCR. Among under 200,000 clones, roughly 86% were seen once, and the ten largest hold around 4.4%. Looked up from germline, CDR1 is MGHRA and CDR2 is YSYEKL. This CDR3 is built from 15 residues. Trimming removed 2 bases at V and 2 bases at J, with 13 bases between. The clonotype was recovered from a man between 18 and 35 years old in good health and CMV-seropositive. The J gene is TRBJ2-7, the V gene TRBV4-1; D possibly corresponds to TRBD1 (6 bases). Sample: PBMCs. CDR3 loop: CASSQLDRPTYEQYF. Written as DNA, the CDR3 is TGCGCCAGCAGCCAATTAGACAGGCCTACCTACGAGCAGTACTTC.